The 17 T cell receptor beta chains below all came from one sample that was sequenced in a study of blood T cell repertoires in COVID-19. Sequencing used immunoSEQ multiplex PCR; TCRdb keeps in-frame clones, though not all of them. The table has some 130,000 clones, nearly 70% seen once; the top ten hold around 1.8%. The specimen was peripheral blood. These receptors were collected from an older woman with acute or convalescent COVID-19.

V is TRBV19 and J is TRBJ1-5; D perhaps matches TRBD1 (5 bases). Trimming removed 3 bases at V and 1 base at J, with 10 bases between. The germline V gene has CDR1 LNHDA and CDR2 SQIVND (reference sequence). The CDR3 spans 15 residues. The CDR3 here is CASSIGGLSNQPQHF. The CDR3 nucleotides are TGTGCCAGTAGTATTGGGGGACTGAGCAATCAGCCCCAGCATTTT.

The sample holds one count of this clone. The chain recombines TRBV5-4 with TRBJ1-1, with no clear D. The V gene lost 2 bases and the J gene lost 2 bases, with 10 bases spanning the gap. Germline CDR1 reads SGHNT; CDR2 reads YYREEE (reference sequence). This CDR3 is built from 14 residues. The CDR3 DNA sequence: TGTGCCAGCAGCTTCCCGGGGAGAAACACTGAAGCTTTCTTT. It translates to CASSFPGRNTEAFF.

Written as DNA, the CDR3 is TGTGCCAGCAGTTTATTTGGGGGGAGCAATCAGCCCCAGCATTTT. Protein: CASSLFGGSNQPQHF. This chain uses TRBV28 with TRBJ1-5, with a tentative D call TRBD1 (5 bases). Germline CDR1 reads MDHEN; CDR2 reads SYDVKM. This CDR3 contains 15 residues. V was trimmed by 1 base and J by 1 base, leaving 8 bases between them.

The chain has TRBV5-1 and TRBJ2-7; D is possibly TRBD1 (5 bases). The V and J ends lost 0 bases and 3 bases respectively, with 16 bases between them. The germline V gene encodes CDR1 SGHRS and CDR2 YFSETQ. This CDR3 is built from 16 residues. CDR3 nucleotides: TGCGCCAGCAGCTTGGAGTGGGCAGGGTTGGGCTACGAGCAGTACTTC. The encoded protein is CASSLEWAGLGYEQYF.

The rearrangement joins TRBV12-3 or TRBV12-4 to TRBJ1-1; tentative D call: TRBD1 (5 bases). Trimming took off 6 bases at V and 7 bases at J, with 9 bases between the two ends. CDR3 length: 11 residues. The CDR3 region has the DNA TGTGCCAGCAGAATTCAGGGTGAAGCTTTCTTT. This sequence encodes CASRIQGEAFF.

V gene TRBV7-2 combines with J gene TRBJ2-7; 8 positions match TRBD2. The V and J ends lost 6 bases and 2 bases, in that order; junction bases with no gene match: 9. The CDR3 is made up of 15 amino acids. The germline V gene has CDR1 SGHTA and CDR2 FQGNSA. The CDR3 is CASSNNRGGAYEQYF. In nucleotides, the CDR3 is TGTGCCAGCAGTAATAATCGGGGGGGAGCCTACGAGCAGTACTTC.

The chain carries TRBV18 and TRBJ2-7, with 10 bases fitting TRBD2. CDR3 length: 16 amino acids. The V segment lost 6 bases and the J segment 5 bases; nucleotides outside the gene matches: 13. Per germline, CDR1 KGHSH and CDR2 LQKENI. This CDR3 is CASSPGLALSPNEQYF. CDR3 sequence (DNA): TGTGCCAGCTCCCCGGGACTAGCGCTGAGCCCCAACGAGCAGTACTTC.

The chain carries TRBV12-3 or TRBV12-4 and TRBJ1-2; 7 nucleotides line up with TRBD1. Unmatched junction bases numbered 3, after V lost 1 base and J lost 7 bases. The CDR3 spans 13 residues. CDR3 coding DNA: TGTGCCAGCAGTTTAGAACAGGGGAGTGGCTACACCTTC. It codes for CASSLEQGSGYTF.

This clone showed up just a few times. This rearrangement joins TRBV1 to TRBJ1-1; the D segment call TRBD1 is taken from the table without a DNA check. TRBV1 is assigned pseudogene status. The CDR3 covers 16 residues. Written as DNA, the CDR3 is TGCACCAGCAGCCACATGGGCAGGGGAATATTGACTGAAGCTTTCTTT. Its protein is CTSSHMGRGILTEAFF.

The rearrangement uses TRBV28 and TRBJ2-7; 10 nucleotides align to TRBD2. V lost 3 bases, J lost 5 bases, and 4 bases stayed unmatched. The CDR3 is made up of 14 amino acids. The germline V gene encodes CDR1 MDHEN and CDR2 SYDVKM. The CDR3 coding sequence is TGTGCCAGCAGTTTGCCTAGCGGGAGCCACGAGCAGTACTTC. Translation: CASSLPSGSHEQYF.

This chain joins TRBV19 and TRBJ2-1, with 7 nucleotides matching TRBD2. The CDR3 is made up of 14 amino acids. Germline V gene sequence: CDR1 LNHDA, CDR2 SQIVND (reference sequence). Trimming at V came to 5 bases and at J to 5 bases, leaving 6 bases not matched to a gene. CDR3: CASSFPGGDNEQFF. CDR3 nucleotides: TGTGCCAGTAGTTTTCCGGGAGGAGACAATGAGCAGTTCTTC.

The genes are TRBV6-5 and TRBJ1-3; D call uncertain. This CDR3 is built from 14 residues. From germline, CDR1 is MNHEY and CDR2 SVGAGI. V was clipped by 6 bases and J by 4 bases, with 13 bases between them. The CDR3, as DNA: TGTGCCAGCAGGCCCCCTTCCGGGGGAAACACCATATATTTT. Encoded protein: CASRPPSGGNTIYF.

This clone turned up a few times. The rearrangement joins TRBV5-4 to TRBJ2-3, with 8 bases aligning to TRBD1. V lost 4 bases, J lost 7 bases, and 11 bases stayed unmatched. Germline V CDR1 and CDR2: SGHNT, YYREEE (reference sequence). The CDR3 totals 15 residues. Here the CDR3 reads CASSPGQGSRYTQYF. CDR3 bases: TGTGCCAGCAGCCCCGGACAGGGCAGCCGGTATACGCAGTATTTT.

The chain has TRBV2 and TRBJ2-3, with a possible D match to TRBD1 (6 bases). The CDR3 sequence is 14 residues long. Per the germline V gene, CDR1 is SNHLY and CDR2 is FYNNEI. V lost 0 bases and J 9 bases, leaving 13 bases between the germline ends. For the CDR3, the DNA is TGTGCCAGCAGTGAAGCGCTTCGAAGGGGGACGCAGTATTTT. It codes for CASSEALRRGTQYF.

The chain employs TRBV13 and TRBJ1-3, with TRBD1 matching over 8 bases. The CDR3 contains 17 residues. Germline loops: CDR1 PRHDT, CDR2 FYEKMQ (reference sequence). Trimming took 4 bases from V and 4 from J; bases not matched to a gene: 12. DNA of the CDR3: TGTGCCAGCAGCTCAACAGGGGGGGGTTCAGGAGGAAACACCATATATTTT. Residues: CASSSTGGGSGGNTIYF.

The CDR3 bases are TGCGCCAGCAGCTTGGCCCCGGGCCAAGAGACCCAGTACTTC. Translated, it gives CASSLAPGQETQYF. The chain couples TRBV5-1 to TRBJ2-5; D unclear. V gave up 0 bases and J gave up 1 base, with 7 bases separating them. The CDR3 is 14 amino acids. The germline V gene encodes CDR1 SGHRS and CDR2 YFSETQ.

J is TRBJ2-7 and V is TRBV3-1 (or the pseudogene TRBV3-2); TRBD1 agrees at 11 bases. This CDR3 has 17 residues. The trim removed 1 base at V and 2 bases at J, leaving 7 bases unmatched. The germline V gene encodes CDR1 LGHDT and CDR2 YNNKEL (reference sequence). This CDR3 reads CASSQGNTGQGAYEQYF. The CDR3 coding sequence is TGTGCCAGCAGCCAAGGGAACACGGGACAGGGGGCCTACGAGCAGTACTTC.